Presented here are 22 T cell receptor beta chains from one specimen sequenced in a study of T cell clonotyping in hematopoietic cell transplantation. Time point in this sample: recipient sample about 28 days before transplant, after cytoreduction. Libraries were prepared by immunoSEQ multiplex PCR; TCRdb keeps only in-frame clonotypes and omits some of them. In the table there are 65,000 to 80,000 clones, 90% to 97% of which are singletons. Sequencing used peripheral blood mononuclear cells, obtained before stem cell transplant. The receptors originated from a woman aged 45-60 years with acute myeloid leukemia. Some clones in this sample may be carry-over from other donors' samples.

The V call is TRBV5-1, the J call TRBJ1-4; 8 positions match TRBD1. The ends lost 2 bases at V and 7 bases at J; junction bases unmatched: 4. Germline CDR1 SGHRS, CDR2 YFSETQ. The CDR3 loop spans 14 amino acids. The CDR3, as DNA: TGCGCCAGCAGCTTAGGACAGGGCAGTGAAAAACTGTTTTTT. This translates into CASSLGQGSEKLFF.

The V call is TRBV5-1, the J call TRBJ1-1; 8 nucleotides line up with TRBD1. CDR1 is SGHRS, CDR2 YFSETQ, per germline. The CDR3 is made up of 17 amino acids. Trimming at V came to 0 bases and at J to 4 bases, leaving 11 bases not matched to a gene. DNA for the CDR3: TGCGCCAGCAGCTTGGCCGGGGCAGGGGGCTGGGGCACTGAAGCTTTCTTT. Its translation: CASSLAGAGGWGTEAFF.

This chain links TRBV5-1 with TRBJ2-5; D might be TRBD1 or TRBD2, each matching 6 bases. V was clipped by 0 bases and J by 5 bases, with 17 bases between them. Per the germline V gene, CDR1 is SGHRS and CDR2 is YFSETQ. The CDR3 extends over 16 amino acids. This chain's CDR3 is CASSLVGGHQGETQYF. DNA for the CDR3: TGCGCCAGCAGCTTGGTGGGAGGTCACCAGGGGGAGACCCAGTACTTC.

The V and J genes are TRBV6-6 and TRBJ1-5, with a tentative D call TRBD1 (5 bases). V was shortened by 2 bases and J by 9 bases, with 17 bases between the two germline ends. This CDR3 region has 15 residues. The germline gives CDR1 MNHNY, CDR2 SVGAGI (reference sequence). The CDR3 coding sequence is TGTGCCAGCAGTTACCCGGACATCTTGGAGGCGCCCCAGCATTTT. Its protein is CASSYPDILEAPQHF.

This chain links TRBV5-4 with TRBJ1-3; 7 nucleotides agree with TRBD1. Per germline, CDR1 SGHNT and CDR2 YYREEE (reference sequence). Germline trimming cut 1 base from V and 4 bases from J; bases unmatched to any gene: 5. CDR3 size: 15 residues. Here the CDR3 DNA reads TGTGCCAGCAGCTTGACGACAGGGAGGGGAAACACCATATATTTT. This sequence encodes CASSLTTGRGNTIYF.

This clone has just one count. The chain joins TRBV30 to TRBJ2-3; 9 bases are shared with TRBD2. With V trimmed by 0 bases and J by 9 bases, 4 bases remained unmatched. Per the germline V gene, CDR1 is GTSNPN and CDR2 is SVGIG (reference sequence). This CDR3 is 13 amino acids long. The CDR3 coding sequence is TGTGCCTGGAGTGTTACTAGCGGGTCGACGCAGTATTTT. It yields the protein CAWSVTSGSTQYF.

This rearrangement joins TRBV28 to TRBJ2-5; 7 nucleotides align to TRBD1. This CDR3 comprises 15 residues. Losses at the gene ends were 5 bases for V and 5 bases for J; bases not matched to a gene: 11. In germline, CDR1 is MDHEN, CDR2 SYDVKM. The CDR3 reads CASSTRQGSLETQYF. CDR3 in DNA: TGTGCCAGCAGTACCAGACAGGGATCTCTGGAGACCCAGTACTTC.

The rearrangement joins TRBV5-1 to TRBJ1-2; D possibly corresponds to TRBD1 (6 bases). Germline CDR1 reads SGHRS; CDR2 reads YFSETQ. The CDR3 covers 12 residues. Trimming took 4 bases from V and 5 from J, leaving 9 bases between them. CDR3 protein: CASSPTGYGYTF. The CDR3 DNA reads TGCGCCAGCAGCCCGACAGGATATGGCTACACCTTC.

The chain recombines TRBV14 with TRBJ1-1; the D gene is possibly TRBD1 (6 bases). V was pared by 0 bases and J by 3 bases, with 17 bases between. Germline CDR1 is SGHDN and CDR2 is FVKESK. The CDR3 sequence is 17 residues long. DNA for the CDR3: TGTGCCAGCAGCCAAGATAGGGGGGCGCGGTGGGACACTGAAGCTTTCTTT. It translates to CASSQDRGARWDTEAFF.

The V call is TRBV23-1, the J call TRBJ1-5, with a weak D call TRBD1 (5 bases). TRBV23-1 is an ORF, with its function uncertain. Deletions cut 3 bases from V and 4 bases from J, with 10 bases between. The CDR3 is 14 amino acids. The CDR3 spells CASSQGQLNQPQHF. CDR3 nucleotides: TGCGCCAGCAGTCAGGGGCAGCTAAATCAGCCCCAGCATTTT.

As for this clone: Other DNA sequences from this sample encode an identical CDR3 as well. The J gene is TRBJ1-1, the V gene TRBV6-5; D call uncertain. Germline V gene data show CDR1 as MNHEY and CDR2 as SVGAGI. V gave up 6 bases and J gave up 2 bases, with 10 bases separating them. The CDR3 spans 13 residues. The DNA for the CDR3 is TGTGCCAGCAGGGGCCCCTTAAACACTGAAGCTTTCTTT. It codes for CASRGPLNTEAFF.

DNA of the CDR3: TGTGCTAGTGGTTCGACAGGTAGTTCTTTCCAGTACTTC. It encodes CASGSTGSSFQYF. The gene calls are TRBV12-5 and TRBJ2-5; D perhaps matches TRBD1 (6 bases). The V gene lost 4 bases and the J gene lost 10 bases, with 16 bases spanning the gap. The CDR3 runs 13 residues. Looked up from germline, CDR1 is LGHNT and CDR2 is FRNRAP.

The CDR3: CAWSFGGPTDTQYF. The CDR3 nucleotides read TGTGCCTGGAGCTTTGGAGGGCCCACAGATACGCAGTATTTT. The genes are TRBV30 and TRBJ2-3; tentative D call: TRBD2 (6 bases). Germline V CDR1 and CDR2: GTSNPN, SVGIG (reference sequence). The CDR3 totals 14 residues. V was trimmed by 3 bases and J by 2 bases, leaving 12 bases between them.

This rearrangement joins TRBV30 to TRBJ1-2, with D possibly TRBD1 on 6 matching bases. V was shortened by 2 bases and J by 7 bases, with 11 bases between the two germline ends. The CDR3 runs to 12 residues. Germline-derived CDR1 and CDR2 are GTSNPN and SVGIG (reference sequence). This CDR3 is CAWSHRVVGYTF. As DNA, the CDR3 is TGTGCCTGGAGTCACAGGGTTGTTGGCTACACCTTC.

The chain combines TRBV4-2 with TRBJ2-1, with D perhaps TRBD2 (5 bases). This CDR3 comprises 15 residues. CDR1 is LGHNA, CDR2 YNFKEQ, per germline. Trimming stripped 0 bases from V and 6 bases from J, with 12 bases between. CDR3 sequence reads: CASSQDPRVSNEQFF. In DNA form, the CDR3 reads TGTGCCAGCAGCCAAGATCCGAGGGTATCCAATGAGCAGTTCTTC.

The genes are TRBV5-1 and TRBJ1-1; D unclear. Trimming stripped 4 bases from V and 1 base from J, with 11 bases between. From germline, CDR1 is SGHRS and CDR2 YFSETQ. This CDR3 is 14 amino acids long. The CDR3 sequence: CASSKTPPNTEAFF. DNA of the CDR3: TGCGCCAGCAGCAAGACCCCGCCGAACACTGAAGCTTTCTTT.

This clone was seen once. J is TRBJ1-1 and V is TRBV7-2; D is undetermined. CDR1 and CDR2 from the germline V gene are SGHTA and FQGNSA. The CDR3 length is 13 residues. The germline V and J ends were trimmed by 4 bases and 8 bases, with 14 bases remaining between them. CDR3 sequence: CASSSPLGLEAFF. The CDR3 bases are TGTGCCAGCAGCTCCCCCCTTGGGTTGGAAGCTTTCTTT.

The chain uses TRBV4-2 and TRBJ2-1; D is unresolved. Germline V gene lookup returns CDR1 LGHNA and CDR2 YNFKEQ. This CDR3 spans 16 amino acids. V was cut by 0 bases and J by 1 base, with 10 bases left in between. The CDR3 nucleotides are TGTGCCAGCAGCCAAGAGTCAGGCCCGTCCTACAATGAGCAGTTCTTC. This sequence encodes CASSQESGPSYNEQFF.

CDR3 region: CARRDRNTGELFF. The CDR3 bases are TGTGCCAGGAGGGACAGGAACACCGGGGAGCTGTTTTTT. V usage is TRBV2 and J usage is TRBJ2-2, with 7 bases matching TRBD1. CDR1 and CDR2 (germline): SNHLY, FYNNEI. The CDR3 consists of 13 residues. The trim removed 9 bases at V and 1 base at J, leaving 2 bases unmatched.

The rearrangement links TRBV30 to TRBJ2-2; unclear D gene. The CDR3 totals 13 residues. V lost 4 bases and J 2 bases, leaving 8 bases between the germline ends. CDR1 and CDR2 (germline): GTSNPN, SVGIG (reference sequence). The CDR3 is CAWNLQNTGELFF. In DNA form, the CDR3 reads TGTGCCTGGAATCTACAAAACACCGGGGAGCTGTTTTTT. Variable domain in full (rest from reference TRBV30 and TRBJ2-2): SQTIHQWPATLVQPVGSPLSLECTVEGTSNPNLYWYRQAAGRGLQLLFYSVGIGQISSEVPQNLSASRPQDRQFILSSKKLLLSDSGFYLCAWNLQNTGELFFGEGSRLTVL.

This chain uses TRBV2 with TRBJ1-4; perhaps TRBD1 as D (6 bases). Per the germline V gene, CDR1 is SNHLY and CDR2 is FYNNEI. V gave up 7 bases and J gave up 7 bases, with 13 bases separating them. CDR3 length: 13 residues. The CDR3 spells CASNSRGGEKLFF. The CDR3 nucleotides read TGTGCCAGCAACAGCAGGGGTGGTGAAAAACTGTTTTTT.

CDR3: CASSERTGNTIYF. Here the CDR3 DNA reads TGTGCCAGCAGCGAAAGAACTGGAAACACCATATATTTT. The rearrangement joins TRBV9 to TRBJ1-3, with D uncertain. With 3 bases removed from V and 2 bases from J, the gap between germline ends came to 6 bases. CDR1 SGDLS and CDR2 YYNGEE come from the germline V gene. The CDR3 covers 13 residues.